Shown below are 32 T cell receptor beta chains from a single sample sequenced in a study of T cell repertoires in cytomegalovirus infection. TCRdb recomputed calls from the reads with MiXCR, one row per CDR3 protein. There are hundreds of thousands of distinct CDR3 sequences in the sample; under 40% occur only once, and roughly 15% lies in the top ten. The sequenced material came from PBMCs. The receptors shown here come from a human donor in good health (CMV status not recorded). Some clones in this sample may be carry-over from other donors' samples.

This clonotype was picked up many times. The chain recombines TRBV7-2 with TRBJ2-5; 9 positions agree with TRBD2. CDR3 length: 16 amino acids. V shed 1 base, J shed 7 bases, and the junction held 10 bases outside the gene matches. Germline V CDR1 and CDR2: SGHTA, FQGNSA. The chain's CDR3 is CASSLVAGAPEGTQYF. The CDR3 bases are TGTGCCAGCAGCTTAGTAGCGGGGGCCCCGGAGGGGACCCAGTACTTC.

V usage is TRBV12-3 or TRBV12-4 and J usage is TRBJ1-5; TRBD1 matches 7 bases. Unmatched junction bases numbered 4, after V lost 3 bases and J lost 5 bases. The CDR3 totals 14 residues. The CDR3 sequence is CASSFLGGHQPQHF. The CDR3 region has the DNA TGTGCCAGCAGTTTTCTAGGGGGCCATCAGCCCCAGCATTTT.

This rearrangement joins TRBV6-8 to TRBJ1-1; D is uncertain. The germline V gene has CDR1 MNHGY and CDR2 SAAAGT. The CDR3 runs to 12 residues. The V end lost 8 bases, the J end lost 5 bases, and 12 bases lay between the germline ends. CDR3 nucleotide sequence: TGTGCCAGCTCCACAGCTAAAACTGAAGCTTTCTTT. Translating gives CASSTAKTEAFF.

V usage is TRBV7-2 and J usage is TRBJ2-3; D is unresolved. Germline V CDR1 and CDR2: SGHTA, FQGNSA. CDR3 length: 14 residues. Deletions cut 5 bases from V and 4 bases from J, with 13 bases between. CDR3 in amino acids: CASSLPTGPDTQYF. The DNA of the CDR3 is TGTGCCAGCAGCCTGCCGACCGGGCCAGATACGCAGTATTTT.

This clonotype was seen a handful of times. This rearrangement joins TRBV15 to TRBJ1-6, with D possibly TRBD1 on 5 matching bases. Germline CDR1 reads LNHNV; CDR2 reads YYDKDF (reference sequence). The V end lost 8 bases, the J end lost 6 bases, and 8 bases lay between the germline ends. This CDR3 is 12 amino acids long. CDR3 coding DNA: TGTGCCACCCAAAGGGGTAATTCACCCCTCCACTTT. It codes for CATQRGNSPLHF.

The table lists this clonotype with many counts. The chain combines TRBV7-2 with TRBJ1-2; the D is unclear. The length of the CDR3 is 14 residues. Trimming took 3 bases from V and 2 from J, leaving 10 bases between them. Germline lookup yields CDR1 SGHTA and CDR2 FQGNSA. The CDR3: CASSFKDLNYGYTF. CDR3 coding DNA: TGTGCCAGCAGCTTTAAGGACCTCAACTATGGCTACACCTTC.

There are a few counts of this clonotype. CDR3 in DNA: TGTGCCAGCTCACTAGCCTTGGGTAAAATGAACACTGAAGCTTTCTTT. This encodes CASSLALGKMNTEAFF. The V and J genes are TRBV18 and TRBJ1-1; no firm D call. This CDR3 has 16 amino acids. V was cut by 4 bases and J by 0 bases, with 15 bases left in between. Germline-derived CDR1 and CDR2 are KGHSH and LQKENI.

This clonotype has just a few counts. V is TRBV18 and J is TRBJ1-1; D gene uncertain. The CDR3 runs to 15 residues. The germline V gene has CDR1 KGHSH and CDR2 LQKENI. The V end was cut by 0 bases, the J end by 1 base, with 9 bases between. The CDR3 DNA sequence: TGTGCCAGCTCACCACCGAGCAAACAGAACACTGAAGCTTTCTTT. This sequence encodes CASSPPSKQNTEAFF.

This chain uses TRBV7-8 with TRBJ2-5; the match to TRBD1 covers 8 bases. CDR1 and CDR2 from the germline V gene are SGHVS and FQNEAQ. The V and J ends lost 9 bases and 5 bases, in that order; junction bases with no gene match: 11. This CDR3 has 14 residues. As DNA, the CDR3 is TGTGCCAGAGGCCGAAGGACAGGGTCCGAGACCCAGTACTTC. This translates into CARGRRTGSETQYF.

The J gene is TRBJ1-4, the V gene TRBV4-3; possibly TRBD1 for D (6 bases). V gave up 0 bases and J gave up 0 bases, with 14 bases separating them. CDR1 is LGHNA, CDR2 YSLEER, per germline. The CDR3 runs 18 residues. The CDR3 reads CASSQEATGLATNEKLFF. DNA of the CDR3: TGCGCCAGCAGCCAAGAGGCAACAGGGCTTGCAACTAATGAAAAACTGTTTTTT.

This clonotype was counted between two and nine times. V usage is TRBV4-1 and J usage is TRBJ2-7; the D gene is possibly TRBD1 (6 bases). The V and J ends lost 0 bases and 5 bases respectively, with 14 bases between them. CDR3 size: 15 residues. Germline-derived CDR1 and CDR2 are MGHRA and YSYEKL. The CDR3 nucleotides are TGCGCCAGCAGCCAAGATCAGGGGCCCGTAGACGAGCAGTACTTC. This gives the protein CASSQDQGPVDEQYF.

This clonotype has only a few counts. This rearrangement joins TRBV28 to TRBJ2-7; D is perhaps TRBD2 (5 bases). Per the germline V gene, CDR1 is MDHEN and CDR2 is SYDVKM. The CDR3 has 16 amino acids. Trimming removed 1 base at V and 2 bases at J, with 15 bases between. The CDR3 region is CASSLSAGASPYEQYF. The CDR3 DNA reads as TGTGCCAGCAGTTTATCTGCGGGCGCGAGCCCCTACGAGCAGTACTTC.

The chain has TRBV20-1 and TRBJ1-5; 7 positions match TRBD1. Germline trimming cut 3 bases from V and 2 bases from J; bases unmatched to any gene: 7. This CDR3 contains 15 residues. Germline CDR1 DFQATT, CDR2 SNEGSKA (reference sequence). CDR3 DNA: TGCAGTGCTAGTCGACAGGGTGCGGGCAATCAGCCCCAGCATTTT. Translating it yields CSASRQGAGNQPQHF.

The rearrangement links TRBV6-1 to TRBJ2-4; 8 bases are shared with TRBD1. V was pared by 4 bases and J by 3 bases, with 5 bases of the junction left unmatched. The CDR3 covers 15 residues. The germline V gene has CDR1 MNHNS and CDR2 SASEGT. CDR3: CASSGGTGSKNIQYF. CDR3 coding DNA: TGTGCCAGCAGTGGGGGGACAGGTAGCAAAAACATTCAGTACTTC.

This chain connects TRBV2 to TRBJ2-7, with 9 nucleotides matching TRBD1. Looked up from germline, CDR1 is SNHLY and CDR2 is FYNNEI. This CDR3 has 15 residues. The ends lost 6 bases at V and 3 bases at J; junction bases unmatched: 9. The CDR3 nucleotides are TGTGCCAGCAGCGAAACCCGACAGGGGGGCTACGAGCAGTACTTC. Amino acids: CASSETRQGGYEQYF.

This chain uses TRBV7-2 with TRBJ2-7, with no clear D. This CDR3 contains 15 residues. Germline CDR1 and CDR2: SGHTA and FQGNSA. V lost 3 bases, J lost 2 bases, and 14 bases lay in between. CDR3 sequence: CASSFYKAQTYEQYF. The CDR3 DNA reads TGTGCCAGCAGCTTTTACAAGGCCCAAACCTACGAGCAGTACTTC.

The CDR3 reads CASSLRMTGRDNEQFF. In DNA form, the CDR3 reads TGTGCCAGCAGTTTGCGAATGACAGGTCGGGACAATGAGCAGTTCTTC. V usage is TRBV6-5 and J usage is TRBJ2-1; possible D gene TRBD1, 6 bases. CDR1 and CDR2 from the germline V gene are MNHEY and SVGAGI. The CDR3 is 16 residues long. Trimming shortened V by 4 bases and J by 5 bases, and 18 bases separated the two germline ends.

On this clonotype itself: This could be a read error, since a much larger clone is one nucleotide away. J is TRBJ2-2 and V is TRBV7-6, with 9 positions matching TRBD1. From germline, CDR1 is SGHVS and CDR2 FNYEAQ. The CDR3 spans 17 residues. The CDR3 loop is CASSSWTGDASTGEPFF. The DNA of the CDR3 is TGTGCCAGCAGCTCCTGGACAGGGGACGCGTCCACCGGGGAGCCGTTTTTT.

Ten or more counts support this clonotype. The genes are TRBV7-9 and TRBJ2-6, with unresolved D. Germline loops: CDR1 SEHNR, CDR2 FQNEAQ (reference sequence). The CDR3 consists of 15 residues. V lost 1 base and J 3 bases, leaving 7 bases between the germline ends. The CDR3 nucleotides read TGTGCCAGCAGCTTAGGGGCAGGTGGGGCCAACGTCCTGACTTTC. This codes for CASSLGAGGANVLTF.

This clonotype was recorded many times. V gene TRBV4-1 combines with J gene TRBJ1-5; no reliable D call. CDR3 length equals 13 residues. Germline CDR1 MGHRA, CDR2 YSYEKL. The germline V and J ends were trimmed by 1 base and 4 bases, with 5 bases remaining between them. CDR3 DNA: TGCGCCAGCAGCCAAGGAGTAAATCAGCCCCAGCATTTT. It specifies CASSQGVNQPQHF.

The rearrangement links TRBV7-8 to TRBJ2-3; D is unclear. Trimming cost V 2 bases and J 0 bases, with 12 bases left between them. The CDR3 totals 16 residues. CDR1 and CDR2 (germline): SGHVS, FQNEAQ. CDR3 coding DNA: TGTGCCAGCAGCTTACTTATGTGGGGTAGCACAGATACGCAGTATTTT. Its translation is CASSLLMWGSTDTQYF.

At least ten counts were recorded for this clonotype. The rearrangement links TRBV7-8 to TRBJ2-7, with a weak D call TRBD1 (6 bases). The germline gives CDR1 SGHVS, CDR2 FQNEAQ. This CDR3 is 14 amino acids long. V lost 0 bases to trimming and J lost 5 bases, with 11 bases between them. This CDR3 is CASSLAHRVHEQYF. CDR3 nucleotides: TGTGCCAGCAGCTTAGCGCACAGGGTTCACGAGCAGTACTTC.

This chain links TRBV9 with TRBJ2-3; 8 bases agree with TRBD2. J was trimmed by 2 bases and V by 0 bases; bases with no gene match: 5. CDR3 length equals 16 residues. Germline values: CDR1 SGDLS, CDR2 YYNGEE. The DNA of the CDR3 is TGTGCCAGCAGCGTAGAAGCGGGGGCTACCACAGATACGCAGTATTTT. Encoded protein: CASSVEAGATTDTQYF.

The rearrangement links TRBV6-6 to TRBJ1-1; perhaps TRBD1 as D (5 bases). The CDR3 spans 14 residues. Germline lookup yields CDR1 MNHNY and CDR2 SVGAGI (reference sequence). Trimming left V 8 bases short and J 1 base short, with 14 bases between. CDR3 sequence (DNA): TGTGCCAGCGCCAGCGACAGTCCGAACACTGAAGCTTTCTTT. It yields the protein CASASDSPNTEAFF.

This clonotype came up a few times. The CDR3 DNA follows: TGTGCCAGCAGCCCTCGGACTAGTAGGGAGACCCAGTACTTC. Translating gives CASSPRTSRETQYF. The rearrangement uses TRBV4-2 and TRBJ2-5; TRBD2 agrees at 7 bases. This CDR3 spans 14 amino acids. V was pared by 4 bases and J by 5 bases, with 7 bases of the junction left unmatched. Germline V CDR1 and CDR2: LGHNA, YNFKEQ.

There are many counts of this clonotype. The chain is built from TRBV6-5 and TRBJ2-7; 7 bases match TRBD1. Germline V gene lookup returns CDR1 MNHEY and CDR2 SVGAGI. With 0 bases clipped from V and 12 bases from J, the junction kept 14 bases outside the gene matches. This CDR3 has 15 amino acids. The CDR3 here is CASSYSRQGKAQLYF. The CDR3 bases are TGTGCCAGCAGTTACTCCCGACAGGGTAAGGCCCAACTGTACTTC.

This clonotype was observed a handful of times. The chain links TRBV5-1 to TRBJ2-2, with D possibly matching TRBD1 (5 bases). The CDR3 runs 17 residues. Germline V gene data show CDR1 as SGHRS and CDR2 as YFSETQ. The V end lost 0 bases, the J end lost 0 bases, and 12 bases lay between the germline ends. The chain's CDR3 is CASSLARPQANTGELFF. The CDR3 DNA reads TGCGCCAGCAGCTTGGCTCGGCCACAGGCGAACACCGGGGAGCTGTTTTTT.

This clonotype was seen only a few times. The rearrangement joins TRBV2 to TRBJ2-2; weak D call: TRBD1 (6 bases). Germline V gene data show CDR1 as SNHLY and CDR2 as FYNNEI. The V end was cut by 7 bases, the J end by 0 bases, with 9 bases between. The CDR3 length is 14 residues. This CDR3 reads CASKDSANTGELFF. The CDR3 DNA reads TGTGCCAGCAAGGACAGCGCGAACACCGGGGAGCTGTTTTTT.

This clonotype appeared many times. CDR3 amino acids: CASTTGESSYNEQFF. The DNA for the CDR3 is TGTGCCAGCACGACAGGGGAGAGCTCCTACAATGAGCAGTTCTTC. V usage is TRBV7-8 and J usage is TRBJ2-1; 8 bases line up with TRBD1. V gave up 7 bases and J gave up 0 bases; unmatched junction bases: 5. From germline, CDR1 is SGHVS and CDR2 FQNEAQ. The CDR3 is 15 amino acids.

The V and J genes are TRBV12-3 or TRBV12-4 and TRBJ1-3; D unclear. The CDR3 runs 13 residues. V lost 4 bases, J lost 2 bases, and 6 bases lay in between. CDR3 in amino acids: CASSSPTGNTIYF. CDR3 bases: TGTGCCAGCAGTTCCCCAACTGGAAACACCATATATTTT.

The gene calls are TRBV25-1 and TRBJ2-3; D call uncertain. This CDR3 has 12 residues. The V end was cut by 1 base, the J end by 14 bases, with 13 bases between. Germline values: CDR1 MGHDK, CDR2 SYGVNS. The CDR3 sequence is CASSESVSRVYF. CDR3 bases: TGTGCCAGCAGTGAATCGGTCTCGAGAGTGTATTTT.

Notes on this clonotype: At one of its ends the junction is not consistent with the germline gene, which may arise from a read error. This chain joins TRBV28 and TRBJ2-7, with 10 bases lining up with TRBD2. CDR1 and CDR2 from the germline V gene are MDHEN and SYDVKM. CDR3 length: 16 amino acids. The CDR3 sequence is CASSLASGGLPYEKYF. In nucleotides, the CDR3 is TGTGCCAGCTCGCTGGCTAGCGGGGGCCTACCTTACGAGAAGTACTTC.